The 7 T cell receptor beta chains below were found in one sample sequenced in a study of T cell responses to AZD1222 COVID-19 vaccine. Sequenced by immunoSEQ multiplex PCR; TCRdb stores in-frame clones only, minus some. Of about 150,000 clones listed, 90% are singletons. This material consisted of peripheral blood, taken on day 0 of AZD1222 vaccination. Receptors were obtained from an adult in good health.

The chain uses TRBV19 and TRBJ2-2; D is possibly TRBD1 (6 bases). The CDR3 has 13 amino acids. The V gene's germline CDR1 is LNHDA and CDR2 SQIVND (reference sequence). V was pared by 7 bases and J by 1 base, with 7 bases between. As DNA, the CDR3 is TGTGCCAGTATGGGACAGAACACCGGGGAGCTGTTTTTT. Its protein is CASMGQNTGELFF. The variable domain in full, completed from reference TRBV19 and TRBJ2-2, reads DGGITQSPKYLFRKEGQNVTLSCEQNLNHDAMYWYRQDPGQGLRLIYYSQIVNDFQKGDIAEGYSVSREKKESFPLTVTSAQKNPTAFYLCASMGQNTGELFFGEGSRLTVL.

The rearrangement uses TRBV7-3 and TRBJ2-2, with D tentatively TRBD2 (6 bases). The V gene lost 5 bases and the J gene lost 2 bases, with 12 bases spanning the gap. This CDR3 contains 15 residues. CDR1 is SGHTA, CDR2 FQGTGA, per germline. The CDR3 sequence: CASSPGTFNTGELFF. The CDR3 nucleotides read TGTGCCAGCAGCCCCGGGACTTTTAACACCGGGGAGCTGTTTTTT. The entire variable domain, with the rest obtained from reference TRBV7-3 and TRBJ2-2, is as follows: GAGVSQTPSNKVTEKGKYVELRCDPISGHTALYWYRQSLGQGPEFLIYFQGTGAADDSGLPNDRFFAVRPEGSVSTLKIQRTERGDSAVYLCASSPGTFNTGELFFGEGSRLTVL.

The rearrangement uses TRBV29-1 and TRBJ1-1, with 7 positions matching TRBD1. The junction had 7 bases not matched to a gene; V was cut back by 7 bases and J by 2 bases. The germline V gene has CDR1 SQVTM and CDR2 ANQGSEA. CDR3 size: 13 residues. CDR3 DNA: TGCAGCGCCCGGACAGGCCTCAACACTGAAGCTTTCTTT. Translating gives CSARTGLNTEAFF.

The genes are TRBV27 and TRBJ2-3; 9 nucleotides agree with TRBD2. The germline V gene encodes CDR1 MNHEY and CDR2 SMNVEV (reference sequence). The CDR3 is made up of 15 amino acids. The V gene end was trimmed by 6 bases and the J gene end by 3 bases; junction bases not matched to a gene: 7. The CDR3 bases are TGTGCCAGCAGGTCTGGGACTAGCTGGACAGATACGCAGTATTTT. Amino acid sequence: CASRSGTSWTDTQYF.

The chain recombines TRBV12-3 or TRBV12-4 with TRBJ1-4; D is ambiguous. The CDR3 is 12 amino acids. The V gene lost 3 bases and the J gene lost 8 bases, with 7 bases spanning the gap. The CDR3 spells CASSFPGEKLFF. The CDR3 DNA reads as TGTGCCAGCAGTTTCCCGGGGGAAAAACTGTTTTTT.

This clone was detected only a few times. The CDR3 sequence is CASTELGGTSNQPQHF. In DNA, the CDR3 is TGTGCCAGCACTGAACTCGGAGGGACTAGCAATCAGCCCCAGCATTTT. The chain joins TRBV28 to TRBJ1-5; D possibly corresponds to TRBD1 (5 bases). The germline CDR1 and CDR2 sequences are MDHEN and SYDVKM. The ends were cut back, 7 bases at V and 0 bases at J, with 16 bases in the middle. The length of the CDR3 is 16 residues.

The chain recombines TRBV20-1 with TRBJ2-7; D uncertain. The CDR3 is 16 amino acids. Germline loops: CDR1 DFQATT, CDR2 SNEGSKA (reference sequence). Between the trimmed V and J ends, which lost 3 bases and 2 bases, there was a span of 20 bases. The CDR3 sequence is CSASPPASQTPYEQYF. The DNA of the CDR3 is TGCAGTGCTAGTCCCCCAGCGTCACAAACCCCCTACGAGCAGTACTTC.